A selection of T cell receptor beta chains follows, all from one sample in a study of T cell repertoires in cytomegalovirus infection. A single record per CDR3 protein comes from TCRdb applying MiXCR to the reads. The sample consists of just under 550,000 distinct CDR3 sequences, about 25% of them appearing once. The sequenced sample consisted of PBMCs. All receptors come from a human donor in good health (CMV status not recorded). Some clones in this sample may be carry-over from other donors' samples. Each CDR3 is given with its conserved first and last residue. D genes are given only for firm matches. Not all rows give a size; the values are once, few, many and, for expanded clones, a class.

CDR3: CASSNPQGGYTF; DNA: TGTGCCAGCAGTAACCCACAGGGGGGCTACACCTTC; D: TRBD1; J: TRBJ1-2; size: NA; V: TRBV6-6
CDR3: CASSPVETQYF; DNA: TGTGCCAGCAGCCCGGTAGAGACCCAGTACTTC; D: NA; J: TRBJ2-5; size: few; V: TRBV11-2
CDR3: CASSHEAPYEQYF; DNA: TGTGCCAGCAGCCACGAAGCTCCCTACGAGCAGTACTTC; D: NA; J: TRBJ2-7; size: NA; V: TRBV7-9
CDR3: CASSQDSRAGVWNEQFF; DNA: TGTGCCAGCAGCCAAGATTCCCGAGCGGGAGTGTGGAATGAGCAGTTCTTC; D: TRBD2; J: TRBJ2-1; size: NA; V: TRBV4-2
CDR3: CSGGLAGGSHNEQFF; DNA: TGCAGCGGGGGACTAGCGGGAGGCTCCCACAATGAGCAGTTCTTC; D: TRBD2; J: TRBJ2-1; size: NA; V: TRBV29-1
CDR3: CASRETGGERTEAFF; DNA: TGTGCCAGCAGAGAGACAGGGGGCGAGAGGACTGAAGCTTTCTTT; D: TRBD1; J: TRBJ1-1; size: NA; V: TRBV12-3/TRBV12-4
CDR3: CASSPRGSGIGTDTQYF; DNA: TGTGCCAGCAGCCCCCGCGGCAGCGGGATCGGCACAGATACGCAGTATTTT; D: TRBD2; J: TRBJ2-3; size: many; V: TRBV7-2
CDR3: CASSLWVQFF; DNA: TGTGCCAGCAGCTTGTGGGTTCAGTTCTTC; D: NA; J: TRBJ2-1; size: NA; V: TRBV5-8
CDR3: CAIRQGAVDTGELFF; DNA: TGTGCCATCAGACAGGGGGCAGTCGACACCGGGGAGCTGTTTTTT; D: TRBD1; J: TRBJ2-2; size: few; V: TRBV2
CDR3: CASSQGGMDNEQYF; DNA: TGTGCCAGCAGCCAAGGAGGGATGGACAACGAGCAGTACTTC; D: NA; J: TRBJ2-7; size: NA; V: TRBV4-2
CDR3: CASTLTPSAGYTF; DNA: TGTGCCAGCACCCTAACACCCTCTGCGGGCTACACCTTC; D: NA; J: TRBJ1-2; size: few; V: TRBV12-3/TRBV12-4
CDR3: CATKTSGMISYNEQFF; DNA: TGTGCCACCAAGACTAGCGGGATGATCTCCTACAATGAGCAGTTCTTC; D: TRBD2; J: TRBJ2-1; size: many; V: TRBV6-2/TRBV6-3
CDR3: CASRQTVGFEDYGYTF; DNA: TGTGCCAGCAGACAGACTGTTGGGTTTGAGGACTATGGCTACACCTTC; D: NA; J: TRBJ1-2; size: few; V: TRBV7-2